Reported below is one T cell receptor (beta chain). Its specificity is unknown. The data originate from a study of blood T cells in healthy people across ages. Study findings and constraints: More naive CD4+ cells and higher diversity marked long-lived donors relative to aged donors. The study could not conclusively compare naive and antigen-experienced cells, given its unsorted PBMCs.

Donors ranged from about 6 to 90 years old and were healthy Caucasians in Russia. Around 10 milliliters of peripheral blood were drawn from each donor. A second about 7 to 11 cycle PCR used barcoded and J-beta primers. TCRdb passed the 5' RACE reads through MiXCR, listing each CDR3 protein once. The sample yields about 800,000 distinct CDR3 sequences, roughly 60% seen once. Germline V gene lookup returns CDR1 DFQATT and CDR2 SNEGSKA (reference sequence). J gave up 3 bases and V 6 bases, and 8 bases lay outside the gene matches. The CDR3 totals 13 residues. This receptor was obtained from a young man in good health. The rearrangement links TRBV20-1 to TRBJ2-7; 7 positions match TRBD1. Sequenced: blood. The CDR3 region has the DNA TGCAGTGCCCTGGACAGGACGTTCTACGAGCAGTACTTC. Translated, it gives CSALDRTFYEQYF.